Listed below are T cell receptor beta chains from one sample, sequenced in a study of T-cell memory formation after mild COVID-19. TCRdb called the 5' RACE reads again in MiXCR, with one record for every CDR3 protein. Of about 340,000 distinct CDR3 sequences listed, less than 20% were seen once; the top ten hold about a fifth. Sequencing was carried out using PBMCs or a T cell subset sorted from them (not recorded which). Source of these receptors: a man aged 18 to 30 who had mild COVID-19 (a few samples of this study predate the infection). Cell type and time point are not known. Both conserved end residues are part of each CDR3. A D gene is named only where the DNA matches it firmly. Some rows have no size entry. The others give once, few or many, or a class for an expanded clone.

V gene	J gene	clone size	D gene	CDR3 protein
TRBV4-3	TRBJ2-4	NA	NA	CASSQDWSAVVWAKNIQYF
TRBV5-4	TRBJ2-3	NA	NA	CASSFVEGTDTQYF
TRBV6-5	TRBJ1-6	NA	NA	CASSYSWQGNSPLHF
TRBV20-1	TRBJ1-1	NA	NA	CSARIVSPTGDAFF
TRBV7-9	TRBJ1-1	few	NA	CASSTSTGRAFF
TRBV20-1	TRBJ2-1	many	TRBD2	CSATGGRNEQFF
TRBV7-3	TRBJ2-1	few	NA	CASSSQGYEQFF
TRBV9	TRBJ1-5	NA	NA	CASSVTASYQPQHF
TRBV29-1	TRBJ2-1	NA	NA	CSVVDRSSYNEQFF
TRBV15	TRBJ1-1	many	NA	CATTRDLNTEAFF
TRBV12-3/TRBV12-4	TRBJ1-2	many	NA	CASSLLAGNGYTF
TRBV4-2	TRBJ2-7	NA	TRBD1	CASSQPGQGAYEQYF
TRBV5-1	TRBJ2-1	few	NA	CASSLVLENNEQFF
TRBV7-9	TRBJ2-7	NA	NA	CASSPPSNSLSFEQYF
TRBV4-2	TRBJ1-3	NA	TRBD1	CASSGQGDSGNTIYF
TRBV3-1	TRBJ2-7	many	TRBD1	CASSQERGQAYEQYF
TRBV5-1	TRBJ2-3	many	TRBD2	CASSLVPAGGTDTQYF
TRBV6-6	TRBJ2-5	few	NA	CASSDPRIETQYF
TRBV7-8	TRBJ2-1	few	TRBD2	CASSLYAGGRYNEQFF
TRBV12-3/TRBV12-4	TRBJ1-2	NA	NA	CASSLVGFGYTF
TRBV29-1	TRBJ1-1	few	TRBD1	CSVMRDSGETEAFF
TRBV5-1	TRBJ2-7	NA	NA	CASSWDNYEQYF